These T cell receptor beta chains were read from a single sample in a study of pediatric ulcerative colitis. Assay: immunoSEQ multiplex PCR; the TCRdb copy retains only in-frame clones and omits some. The data show about 15,000 clones, 70% to 90% seen once. Material for sequencing was blood. These TCRs come from a boy younger than 18 with moderate ulcerative colitis. Both conserved end residues are part of each CDR3.

v_call,cdr3_aa
TRBV7-2,CASSPVSIDEQYF
TRBV15,CATSRDRARYNEQFF
TRBV27,CASSLSIEGDNVLTF
TRBV30,CAWSYQGQETQYF
TRBV6-5,CASSYGQNQETQYF
TRBV5-1,CASSLATDRGVEQFF
TRBV6-6,CASSTRQGGGNQPQHF
TRBV15,CATSRDELWKNEKLFF
TRBV28,CASRDRGLYSNQPQHF
TRBV5-4,CASSVDRSYNEQFF
TRBV5-5,CASSSTGPSNQPQHF
TRBV6-5,CASSFLGSTDTQYF
TRBV5-4,CASSFRLAQDTQYF
TRBV19,CATGDRGYYNEQFF
TRBV4-2,CASSQTTSGGASSYEQYF
TRBV11-3,CASSSADEQYF
TRBV4-2,CASSQDGPGGLEKLFF
TRBV18,CASSLGQFYGYTF
TRBV6-1,CASIRGRQETQYF
TRBV18,CASSPTVYEQYF
TRBV9,CASSVGGGPTNEQFF
TRBV14,CASSQFVIAGGPYEQYF
TRBV27,CASRQGVGNNEQFF
TRBV6-5,CASSLGVGGNEQFF
TRBV5-6,CASRVSRYMTGEYEQYF
TRBV11-3,CASSPPRSSYNEQFF
TRBV27,CASSRDRYTDTQYF
TRBV6-1,CASRGVNAEAFF